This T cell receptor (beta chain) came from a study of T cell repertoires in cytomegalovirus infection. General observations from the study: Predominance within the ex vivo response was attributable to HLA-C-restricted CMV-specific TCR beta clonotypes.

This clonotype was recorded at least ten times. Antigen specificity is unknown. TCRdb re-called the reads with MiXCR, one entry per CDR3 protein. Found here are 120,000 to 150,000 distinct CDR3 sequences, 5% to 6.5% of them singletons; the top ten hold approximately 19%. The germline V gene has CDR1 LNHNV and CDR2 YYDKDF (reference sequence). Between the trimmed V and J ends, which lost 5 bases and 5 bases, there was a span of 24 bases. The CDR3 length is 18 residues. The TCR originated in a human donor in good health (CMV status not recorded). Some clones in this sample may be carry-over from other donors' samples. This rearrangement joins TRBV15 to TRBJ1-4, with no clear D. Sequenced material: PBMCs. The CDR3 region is CATSGSRSYRLGNEKLFF. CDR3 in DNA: TGTGCCACCAGCGGAAGCCGCAGCTACAGACTTGGGAATGAAAAACTGTTTTTT.